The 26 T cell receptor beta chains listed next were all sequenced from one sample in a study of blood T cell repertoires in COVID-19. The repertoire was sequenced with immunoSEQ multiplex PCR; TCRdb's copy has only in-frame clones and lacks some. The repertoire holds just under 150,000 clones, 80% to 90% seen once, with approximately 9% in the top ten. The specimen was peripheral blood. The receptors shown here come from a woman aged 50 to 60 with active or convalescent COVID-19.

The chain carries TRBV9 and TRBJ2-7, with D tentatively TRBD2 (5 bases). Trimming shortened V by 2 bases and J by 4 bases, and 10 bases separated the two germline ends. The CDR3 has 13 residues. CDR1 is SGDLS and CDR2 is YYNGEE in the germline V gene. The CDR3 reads CASSVRVGYEQYF. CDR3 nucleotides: TGTGCCAGCAGCGTGCGGGTTGGATACGAGCAGTACTTC.

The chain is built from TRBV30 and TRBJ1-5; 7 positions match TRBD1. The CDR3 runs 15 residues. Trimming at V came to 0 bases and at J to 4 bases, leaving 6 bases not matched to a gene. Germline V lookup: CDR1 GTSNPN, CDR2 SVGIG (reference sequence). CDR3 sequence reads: CAWSVQGRGNQPQHF. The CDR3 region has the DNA TGTGCCTGGAGTGTACAGGGGCGAGGAAATCAGCCCCAGCATTTT. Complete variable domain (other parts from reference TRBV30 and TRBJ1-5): SQTIHQWPATLVQPVGSPLSLECTVEGTSNPNLYWYRQAAGRGLQLLFYSVGIGQISSEVPQNLSASRPQDRQFILSSKKLLLSDSGFYLCAWSVQGRGNQPQHFGDGTRLSIL.

CDR3 loop: CASSLMAGINFINSPLHF. For the CDR3, the DNA is TGTGCCAGCAGCCTCATGGCAGGGATTAACTTTATAAATTCACCCCTCCACTTT. V and J are TRBV7-8 and TRBJ1-6; possible D gene TRBD1, 5 bases. CDR1 SGHVS and CDR2 FQNEAQ come from the germline V gene. V lost 5 bases, J lost 7 bases, and 24 bases lay in between. The length of the CDR3 is 18 residues.

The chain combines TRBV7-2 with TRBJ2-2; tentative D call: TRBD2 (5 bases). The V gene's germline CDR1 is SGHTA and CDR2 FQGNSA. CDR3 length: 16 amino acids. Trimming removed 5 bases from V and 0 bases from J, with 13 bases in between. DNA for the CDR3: TGTGCCAGCAGCCCTGAACTAGTCTCGAACACCGGGGAGCTGTTTTTT. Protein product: CASSPELVSNTGELFF. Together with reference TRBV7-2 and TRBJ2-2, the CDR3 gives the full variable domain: GAGVSQSPSNKVTEKGKDVELRCDPISGHTALYWYRQSLGQGLEFLIYFQGNSAPDKSGLPSDRFSAERTGGSVSTLTIQRTQQEDSAVYLCASSPELVSNTGELFFGEGSRLTVL.

Here the CDR3 reads CAIRDGGGSGNTIYF. The CDR3 bases are TGTGCCATCAGAGACGGGGGAGGATCTGGAAACACCATATATTTT. The rearrangement joins TRBV10-3 to TRBJ1-3; perhaps TRBD1 as D (5 bases). V lost 6 bases and J lost 1, with 13 bases in between. CDR3 size: 15 residues. Germline V gene sequence: CDR1 ENHRY, CDR2 SYGVKD.

The CDR3 protein is CASSQDEADYGYTF. The CDR3 DNA follows: TGTGCCAGCAGCCAAGATGAGGCAGACTATGGCTACACCTTC. The chain employs TRBV14 and TRBJ1-2; D uncertain. The CDR3 extends over 14 amino acids. Deletions cut 0 bases from V and 3 bases from J, with 8 bases between. Germline CDR1 SGHDN, CDR2 FVKESK.

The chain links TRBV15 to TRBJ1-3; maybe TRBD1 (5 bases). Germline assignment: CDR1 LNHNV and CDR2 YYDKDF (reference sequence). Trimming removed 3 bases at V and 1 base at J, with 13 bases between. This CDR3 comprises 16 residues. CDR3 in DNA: TGTGCCACCAGCAGGATTCCGGAGGGGTCTGGAAACACCATATATTTT. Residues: CATSRIPEGSGNTIYF.

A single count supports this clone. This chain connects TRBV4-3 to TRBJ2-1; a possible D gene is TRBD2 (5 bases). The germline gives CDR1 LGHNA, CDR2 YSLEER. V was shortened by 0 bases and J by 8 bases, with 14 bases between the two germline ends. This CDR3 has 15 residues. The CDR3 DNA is TGCGCCAGCAGCCAAGATACCGGCCGGGGAGATGAGCAGTTCTTC. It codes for CASSQDTGRGDEQFF.

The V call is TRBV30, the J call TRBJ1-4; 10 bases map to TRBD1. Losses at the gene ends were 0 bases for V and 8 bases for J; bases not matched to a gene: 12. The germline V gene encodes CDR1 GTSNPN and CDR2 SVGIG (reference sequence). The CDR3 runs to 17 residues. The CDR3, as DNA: TGTGCCTGGAGTGTTGGGACAGGGGCCGCGGGGACGGAAAAACTGTTTTTT. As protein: CAWSVGTGAAGTEKLFF.

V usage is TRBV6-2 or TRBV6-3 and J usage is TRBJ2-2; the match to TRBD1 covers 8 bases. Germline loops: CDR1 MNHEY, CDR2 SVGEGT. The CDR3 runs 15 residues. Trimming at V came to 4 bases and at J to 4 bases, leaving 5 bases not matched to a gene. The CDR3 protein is CASSFRTGLTGELFF. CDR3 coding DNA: TGTGCCAGCAGTTTTAGGACAGGGCTCACCGGGGAGCTGTTTTTT.

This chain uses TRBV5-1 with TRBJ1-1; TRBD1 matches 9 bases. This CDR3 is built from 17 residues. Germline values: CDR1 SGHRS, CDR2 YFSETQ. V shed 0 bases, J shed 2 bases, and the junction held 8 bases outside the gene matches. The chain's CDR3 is CASSLGSGTGINTEAFF. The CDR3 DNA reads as TGCGCCAGCAGCTTGGGATCCGGGACAGGGATTAACACTGAAGCTTTCTTT.

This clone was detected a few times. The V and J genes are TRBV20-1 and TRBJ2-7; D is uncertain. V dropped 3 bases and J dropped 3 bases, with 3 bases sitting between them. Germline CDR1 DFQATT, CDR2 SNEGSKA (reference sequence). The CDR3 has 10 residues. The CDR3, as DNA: TGCAGTGCTAGCCTCTACGAGCAGTACTTC. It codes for CSASLYEQYF.

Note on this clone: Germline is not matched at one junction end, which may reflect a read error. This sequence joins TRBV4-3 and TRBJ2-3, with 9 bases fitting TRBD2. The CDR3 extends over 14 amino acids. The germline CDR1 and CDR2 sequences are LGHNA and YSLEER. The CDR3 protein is CASSLGTSKDTQYF. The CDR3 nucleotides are TGCGCCAGCAGCCTAGGGACTAGCAAAGATACGCAGTATTTT.

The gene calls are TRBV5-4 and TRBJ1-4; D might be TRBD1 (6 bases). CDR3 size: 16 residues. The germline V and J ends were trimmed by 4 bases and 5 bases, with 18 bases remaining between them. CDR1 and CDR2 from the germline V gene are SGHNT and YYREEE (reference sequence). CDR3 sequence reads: CASSLNVNRANEKLFF. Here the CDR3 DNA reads TGTGCCAGCAGCCTTAATGTTAACAGGGCAAATGAAAAACTGTTTTTT.

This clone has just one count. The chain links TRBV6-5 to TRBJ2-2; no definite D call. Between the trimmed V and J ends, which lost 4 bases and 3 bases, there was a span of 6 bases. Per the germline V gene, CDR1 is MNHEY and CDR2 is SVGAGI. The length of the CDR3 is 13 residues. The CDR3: CASSSPYTGELFF. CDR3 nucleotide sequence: TGTGCCAGCAGTTCTCCTTACACCGGGGAGCTGTTTTTT.

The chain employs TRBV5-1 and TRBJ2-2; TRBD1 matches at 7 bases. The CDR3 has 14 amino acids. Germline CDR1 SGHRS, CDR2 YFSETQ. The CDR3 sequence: CANRQGEGAGELFF. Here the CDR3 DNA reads TGCGCAAACCGACAGGGCGAGGGGGCCGGGGAGCTGTTTTTT.

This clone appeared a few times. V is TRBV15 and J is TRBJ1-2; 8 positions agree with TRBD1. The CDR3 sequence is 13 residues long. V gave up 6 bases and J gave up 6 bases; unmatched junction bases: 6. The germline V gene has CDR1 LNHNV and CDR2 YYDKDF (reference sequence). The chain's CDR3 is CATRSSGGNGYTF. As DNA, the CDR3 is TGTGCCACCAGGTCGTCAGGGGGCAATGGCTACACCTTC.

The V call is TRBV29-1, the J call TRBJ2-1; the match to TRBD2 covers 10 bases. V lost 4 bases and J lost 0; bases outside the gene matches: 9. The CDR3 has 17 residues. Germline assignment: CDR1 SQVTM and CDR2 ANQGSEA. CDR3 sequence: CSVVPSGRSRSYNEQFF. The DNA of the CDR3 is TGCAGCGTTGTGCCTAGCGGGAGATCCCGCTCCTACAATGAGCAGTTCTTC.

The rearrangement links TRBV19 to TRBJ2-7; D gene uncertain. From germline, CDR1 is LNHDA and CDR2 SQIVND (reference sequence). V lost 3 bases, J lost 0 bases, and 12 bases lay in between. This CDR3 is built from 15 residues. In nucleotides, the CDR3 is TGTGCCAGTAGTATCGGCGGCAGCCTCTCCTACGAGCAGTACTTC. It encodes CASSIGGSLSYEQYF.

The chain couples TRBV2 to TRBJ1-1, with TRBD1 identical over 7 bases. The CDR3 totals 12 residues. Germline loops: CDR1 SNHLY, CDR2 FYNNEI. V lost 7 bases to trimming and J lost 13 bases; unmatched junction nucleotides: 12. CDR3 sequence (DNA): TGTGCCAGCATAAACAGGGGCGGTTTAGGTTTCTTT. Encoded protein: CASINRGGLGFF.

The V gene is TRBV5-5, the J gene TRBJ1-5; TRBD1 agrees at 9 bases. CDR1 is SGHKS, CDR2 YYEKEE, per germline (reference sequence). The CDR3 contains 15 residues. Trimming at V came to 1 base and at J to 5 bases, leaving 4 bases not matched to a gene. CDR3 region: CASSLRRDRDQPQHF. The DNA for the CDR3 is TGTGCCAGCAGCTTGCGGAGGGACAGGGATCAGCCCCAGCATTTT.

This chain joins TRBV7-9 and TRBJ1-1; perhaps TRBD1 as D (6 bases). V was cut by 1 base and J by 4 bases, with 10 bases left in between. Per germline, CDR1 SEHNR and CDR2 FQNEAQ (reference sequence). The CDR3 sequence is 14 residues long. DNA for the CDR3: TGTGCCAGCAGCTTAGACGTCAGGGGCACTGAAGCTTTCTTT. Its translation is CASSLDVRGTEAFF.

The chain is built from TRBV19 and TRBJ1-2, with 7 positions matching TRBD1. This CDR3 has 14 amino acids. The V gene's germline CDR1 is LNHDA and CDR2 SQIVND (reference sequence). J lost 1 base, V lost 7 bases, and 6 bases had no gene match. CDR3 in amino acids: CASTITGVNYGYTF. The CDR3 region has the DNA TGTGCCAGTACCATTACAGGGGTTAACTATGGCTACACCTTC.

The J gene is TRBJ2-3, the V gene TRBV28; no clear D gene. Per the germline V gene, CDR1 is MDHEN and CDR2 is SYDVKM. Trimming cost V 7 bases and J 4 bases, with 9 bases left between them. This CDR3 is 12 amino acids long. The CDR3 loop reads CASTKNPDTQYF. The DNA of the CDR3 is TGTGCCAGCACTAAGAATCCAGATACGCAGTATTTT.

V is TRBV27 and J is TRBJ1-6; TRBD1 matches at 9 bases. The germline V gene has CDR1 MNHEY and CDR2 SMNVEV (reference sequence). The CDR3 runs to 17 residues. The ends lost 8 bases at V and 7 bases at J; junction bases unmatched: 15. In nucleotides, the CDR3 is TGTGCCAGCCGAGACCCGGGACAGGGATCTATCAATTCACCCCTCCACTTT. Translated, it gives CASRDPGQGSINSPLHF.

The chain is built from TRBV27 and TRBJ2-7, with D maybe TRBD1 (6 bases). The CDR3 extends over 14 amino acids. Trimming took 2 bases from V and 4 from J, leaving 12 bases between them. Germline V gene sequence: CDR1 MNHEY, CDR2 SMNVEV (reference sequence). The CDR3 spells CASSLRDTGYEQYF. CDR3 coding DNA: TGTGCCAGCAGTTTACGGGACACCGGATACGAGCAGTACTTC.